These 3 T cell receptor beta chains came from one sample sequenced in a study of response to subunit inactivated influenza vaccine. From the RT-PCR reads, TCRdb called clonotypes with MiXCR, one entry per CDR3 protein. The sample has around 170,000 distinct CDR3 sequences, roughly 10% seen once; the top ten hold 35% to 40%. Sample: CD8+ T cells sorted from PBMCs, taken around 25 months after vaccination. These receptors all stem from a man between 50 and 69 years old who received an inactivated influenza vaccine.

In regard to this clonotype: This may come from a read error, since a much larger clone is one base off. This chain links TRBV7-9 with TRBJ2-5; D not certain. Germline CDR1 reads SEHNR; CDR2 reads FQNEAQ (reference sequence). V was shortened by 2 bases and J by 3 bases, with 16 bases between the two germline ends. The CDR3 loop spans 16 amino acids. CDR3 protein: CASSLNPVSDKETQYF. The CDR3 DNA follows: TGTGCCAGCAGCTTAAATCCCGTGTCAGACAAAGAGACCCAGTACTTC.

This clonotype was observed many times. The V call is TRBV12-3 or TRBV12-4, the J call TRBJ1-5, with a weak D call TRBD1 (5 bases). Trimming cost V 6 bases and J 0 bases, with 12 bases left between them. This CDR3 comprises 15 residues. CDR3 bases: TGTGCCAGCAGATCCGGGACGGATAGCAATCAGCCCCAGCATTTT. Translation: CASRSGTDSNQPQHF.

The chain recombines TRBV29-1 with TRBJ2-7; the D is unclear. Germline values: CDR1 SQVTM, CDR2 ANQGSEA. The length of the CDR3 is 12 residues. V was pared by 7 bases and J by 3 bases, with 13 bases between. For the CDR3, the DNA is TGCAGCGCAGGAGTCAGCATCTACGAGCAGTACTTC. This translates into CSAGVSIYEQYF.